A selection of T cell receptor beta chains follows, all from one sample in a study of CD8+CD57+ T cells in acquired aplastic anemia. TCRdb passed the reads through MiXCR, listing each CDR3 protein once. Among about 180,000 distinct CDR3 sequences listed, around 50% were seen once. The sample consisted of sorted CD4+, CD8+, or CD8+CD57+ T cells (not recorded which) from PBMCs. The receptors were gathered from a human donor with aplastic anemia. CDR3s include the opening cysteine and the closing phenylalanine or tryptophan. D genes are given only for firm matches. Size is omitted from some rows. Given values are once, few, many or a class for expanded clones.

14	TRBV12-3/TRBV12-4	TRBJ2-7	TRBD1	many	CASSLVRTGDEQYF	TGTGCCAGCAGTTTAGTGAGGACAGGGGACGAGCAGTACTTC
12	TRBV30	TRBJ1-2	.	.	CAWSNGLYGYTF	TGTGCCTGGAGTAACGGGTTATATGGCTACACCTTC
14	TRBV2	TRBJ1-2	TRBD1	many	CATTQGVNNYGYTF	TGTGCCACAACTCAGGGGGTCAATAACTATGGCTACACCTTC
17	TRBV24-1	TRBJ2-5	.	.	CATSGVGEGAYQETQYF	TGTGCCACCAGTGGGGTGGGGGAGGGGGCGTACCAAGAGACCCAGTACTTC
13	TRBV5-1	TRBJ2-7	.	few	CASSAGPLYEQYF	TGCGCCAGCAGTGCTGGACCGCTCTACGAGCAGTACTTC
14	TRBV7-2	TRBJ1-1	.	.	CASSSYREGTEAFF	TGTGCCAGCAGCTCGTACAGGGAGGGCACTGAAGCTTTCTTT
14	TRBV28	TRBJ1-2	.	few	CASSSPSTHYGYTF	TGTGCCAGCAGTTCCCCCTCTACCCACTATGGCTACACCTTC
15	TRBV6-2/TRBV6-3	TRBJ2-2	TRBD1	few	CASSDRGRNTGELFF	TGTGCCAGCAGTGACAGGGGGCGTAACACCGGGGAGCTGTTTTTT
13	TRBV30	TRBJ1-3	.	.	CAGGTLSGNTIYF	TGTGCCGGGGGAACCCTCTCTGGAAACACCATATATTTT
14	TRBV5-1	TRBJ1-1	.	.	CASSLEGADTEAFF	TGCGCCAGCAGCTTGGAAGGGGCGGACACTGAAGCTTTCTTT
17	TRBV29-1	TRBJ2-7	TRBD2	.	CSLGQLAGGLRPYEQYF	TGCAGCTTAGGCCAACTAGCGGGGGGGCTTCGGCCTTACGAGCAGTACTTC
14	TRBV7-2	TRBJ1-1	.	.	CAREGGEMNTEAFF	TGTGCTCGCGAGGGCGGGGAGATGAACACTGAAGCTTTCTTT
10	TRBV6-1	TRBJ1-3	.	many	CASSDWTIYF	TGTGCCAGCTCCGATTGGACCATATATTTT
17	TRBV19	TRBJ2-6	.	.	CASSNGQWSPGANVLTF	TGTGCCAGTAGTAACGGACAGTGGAGTCCTGGGGCCAACGTCCTGACTTTC
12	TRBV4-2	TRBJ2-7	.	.	CASSPQGDEQYF	TGTGCCAGCAGCCCCCAAGGGGACGAGCAGTACTTC
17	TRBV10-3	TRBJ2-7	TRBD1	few	CAISDRGRVERTHEQYF	TGTGCCATCAGCGACAGGGGGCGCGTTGAGAGGACCCACGAGCAGTACTTC
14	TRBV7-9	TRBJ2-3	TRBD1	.	CASSSGQGTDTQYF	TGTGCCAGCAGCTCCGGACAGGGCACAGATACGCAGTATTTT
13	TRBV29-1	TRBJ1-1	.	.	CSTDRPTRGEAFF	TGCAGCACAGACCGACCTACTCGGGGGGAAGCTTTCTTT
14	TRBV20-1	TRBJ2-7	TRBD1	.	CSAIPRDRVNEQYF	TGCAGTGCAATCCCCCGGGACAGGGTTAACGAGCAGTACTTC
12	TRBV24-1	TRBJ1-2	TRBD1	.	CATSDWTGGETF	TGTGCCACCAGTGATTGGACAGGGGGCGAGACCTTC
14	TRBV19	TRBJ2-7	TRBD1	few	CASSATGRTYEQYF	TGTGCCAGTAGCGCGACAGGGCGAACCTACGAGCAGTACTTC
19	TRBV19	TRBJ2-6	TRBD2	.	CASSKDPGGRSSGANVLTF	TGTGCCAGTAGTAAAGATCCTGGCGGGAGGAGCTCTGGGGCCAACGTCCTGACTTTC
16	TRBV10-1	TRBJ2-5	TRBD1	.	CASSEGQGAYGETQYF	TGCGCCAGCAGTGAGGGACAGGGGGCGTATGGAGAGACCCAGTACTTC
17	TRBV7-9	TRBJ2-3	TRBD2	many	CASSPSGGSGGTDTQYF	TGTGCCAGCAGCCCTAGTGGGGGGAGCGGGGGCACAGATACGCAGTATTTT
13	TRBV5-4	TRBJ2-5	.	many	CASSLPAEETQYF	TGTGCCAGCAGCTTGCCGGCAGAAGAGACCCAGTACTTC
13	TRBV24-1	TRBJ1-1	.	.	CATSDDMGMRAFF	TGTGCCACCAGTGATGATATGGGGATGAGGGCTTTCTTT
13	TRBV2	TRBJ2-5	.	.	CASRSGLRETQYF	TGTGCCAGCCGATCCGGTTTACGGGAGACCCAGTACTTC
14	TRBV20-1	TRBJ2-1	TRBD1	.	CSAGGQGDFNEQFF	TGCAGTGCTGGGGGACAGGGGGATTTCAATGAGCAGTTCTTC
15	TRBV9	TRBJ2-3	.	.	CASSPADRAGDTQYF	TGTGCCAGCAGCCCAGCGGACCGGGCTGGAGATACGCAGTATTTT
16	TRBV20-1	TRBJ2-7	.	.	CSARDLGHGTGYEQYF	TGCAGTGCTAGAGATCTAGGACACGGGACGGGTTACGAGCAGTACTTC
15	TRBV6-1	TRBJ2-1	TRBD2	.	CASSGGLAGNNEQFF	TGTGCCAGCAGTGGGGGACTAGCGGGGAACAATGAGCAGTTCTTC
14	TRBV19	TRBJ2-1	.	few	CASSIRTVNNEQFF	TGTGCCAGTAGTATACGGACGGTAAACAATGAGCAGTTCTTC
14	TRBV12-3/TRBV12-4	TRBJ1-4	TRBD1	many	CASSPTDRGEKLFF	TGTGCCAGCAGCCCCACAGACAGGGGGGAAAAACTGTTTTTT
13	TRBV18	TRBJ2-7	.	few	CASSPTPVGEQYF	TGTGCCAGCTCACCAACCCCCGTGGGGGAGCAGTACTTC
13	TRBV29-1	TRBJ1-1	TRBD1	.	CSVDPGQGAKAFF	TGCAGCGTCGACCCGGGACAGGGGGCTAAAGCTTTCTTT
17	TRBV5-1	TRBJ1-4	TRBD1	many	CASRAGTGPSTNEKLFF	TGCGCCAGCAGGGCCGGGACAGGACCATCAACTAATGAAAAACTGTTTTTT
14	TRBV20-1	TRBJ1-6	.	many	CSASTRGLNSPLHF	TGCAGTGCTAGCACGCGGGGGCTAAATTCACCCCTCCACTTT
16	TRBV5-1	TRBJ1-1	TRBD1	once	CASSLSAGGAGTEAFF	TGCGCCAGCAGCTTGTCGGCAGGGGGGGCCGGCACTGAAGCTTTCTTT
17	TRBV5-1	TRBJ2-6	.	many	CASSLALGNSGANVLTF	TGCGCCAGCAGCTTGGCCCTCGGAAACTCTGGGGCCAACGTCCTGACTTTC
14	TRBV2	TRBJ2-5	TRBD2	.	CASSVRAGGETQYF	TGTGCCAGCAGTGTTAGAGCGGGGGGGGAGACCCAGTACTTC
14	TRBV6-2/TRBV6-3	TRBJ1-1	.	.	CASSRRRAETEAFF	TGTGCCAGCAGCCGCAGGCGGGCGGAGACTGAAGCTTTCTTT
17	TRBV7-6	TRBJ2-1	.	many	CASSLEASASSYNEQFF	TGTGCCAGCAGCTTAGAAGCTAGCGCGTCTTCCTACAATGAGCAGTTCTTC
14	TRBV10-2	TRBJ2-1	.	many	CASSGGATYNEQFF	TGCGCCAGCAGTGGGGGGGCTACCTACAATGAGCAGTTCTTC
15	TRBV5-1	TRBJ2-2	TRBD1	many	CASSSDGQGTGELFF	TGCGCCAGCAGCTCTGACGGACAGGGTACCGGGGAGCTGTTTTTT
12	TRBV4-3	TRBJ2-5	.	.	CANSQDQETQYF	TGCGCCAACAGCCAAGATCAAGAGACCCAGTACTTC
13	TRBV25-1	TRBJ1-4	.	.	CASLDSYGKKLFF	TGTGCCAGCCTAGACAGCTATGGTAAAAAACTGTTTTTT
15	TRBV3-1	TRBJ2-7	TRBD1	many	CASSRIGTGNGEQYF	TGTGCCAGCAGTCGTATCGGGACAGGGAACGGCGAGCAGTACTTC
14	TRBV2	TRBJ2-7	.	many	CASRGPKGSYEQYF	TGTGCCAGCAGGGGACCTAAAGGCTCCTACGAGCAGTACTTC
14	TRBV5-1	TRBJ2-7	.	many	CASSLGIGVASQYF	TGCGCCAGCAGCTTGGGGATTGGGGTGGCCTCTCAGTACTTC
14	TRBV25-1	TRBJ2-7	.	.	CASSESRSSYEQYF	TGTGCCAGCAGTGAATCAAGGAGTTCCTACGAGCAGTACTTC
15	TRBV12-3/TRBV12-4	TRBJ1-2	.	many	CASSLRVGTQAGYTF	TGTGCCAGCAGTCTAAGAGTAGGGACACAGGCTGGCTACACCTTC
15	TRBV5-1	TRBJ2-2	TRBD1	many	CASRQGLGGTGELFF	TGCGCCAGCAGACAGGGGTTAGGTGGCACCGGGGAGCTGTTTTTT